The 11 T cell receptor beta chains given below trace back to one sample, sequenced in a study of post-analysis software for immune sequencing data. These receptors have no known antigen. Broader study findings: Roughly 5 TRBV segments (TRBV5-6, TRBV5-1 and TRBV20-1 among them) occurred more frequently in patients than in controls.

Tagging with unique molecular identifiers was a feature of the TCR beta cDNA libraries. TCRdb called the PCR reads again in MiXCR, with one record for every CDR3 protein. The table shows around 260,000 distinct CDR3 sequences, with just over 35% occurring only once. The sequencing input was blood. These receptor sequences come from a girl between 5 and 17 years old with multiple sclerosis.

This rearrangement joins TRBV9 to TRBJ2-3; D possibly matches TRBD1 or TRBD2 (6 bases each). V lost 3 bases, J lost 6 bases, and 14 bases lay in between. CDR3 length: 14 residues. Germline V gives CDR1 SGDLS, CDR2 YYNGEE. The CDR3 region is CASSEGGSRDTQYF. The DNA for the CDR3 is TGTGCCAGCAGCGAGGGGGGATCGCGCGATACGCAGTATTTT.

The gene calls are TRBV20-1 and TRBJ1-5, with D maybe TRBD1 (5 bases). The CDR3 totals 14 residues. CDR1 is DFQATT, CDR2 SNEGSKA, per germline (reference sequence). With 6 bases removed from V and 5 bases from J, the gap between germline ends came to 17 bases. The CDR3 sequence: CSAISRVRDQPQHF. The CDR3 coding sequence is TGCAGTGCCATCAGCAGGGTGCGGGATCAGCCCCAGCATTTT.

This clonotype was detected a few times. The V and J genes are TRBV7-8 and TRBJ2-4, with 10 bases fitting TRBD1. The CDR3 length is 22 residues. V was pared by 0 bases and J by 0 bases, with 17 bases of the junction left unmatched. Germline CDR1 reads SGHVS; CDR2 reads FQNEAQ. CDR3 nucleotide sequence: TGTGCCAGCAGCTTAGCCGAGATTGCCGGGACAGGGGATCCGATAGCCAAAAACATTCAGTACTTC. This gives the protein CASSLAEIAGTGDPIAKNIQYF.

The chain employs TRBV7-2 and TRBJ2-7; 9 nucleotides agree with TRBD2. CDR3 length equals 15 residues. Trimming removed 1 base from V and 3 bases from J; junction bases left unmatched: 4. Germline V lookup: CDR1 SGHTA, CDR2 FQGNSA. CDR3 sequence: CASSLGLAEDYEQYF. As DNA, the CDR3 is TGTGCCAGCAGCTTAGGACTAGCGGAGGACTACGAGCAGTACTTC.

The sample holds many counts of this clonotype. The gene calls are TRBV3-1 and TRBJ2-1; 8 nucleotides line up with TRBD2. The CDR3 runs to 16 residues. The junction had 10 bases not matched to a gene; V was cut back by 3 bases and J by 6 bases. CDR1 and CDR2 (germline): LGHDT, YNNKEL (reference sequence). This CDR3 is CASSQGGLAGLNEQFF. The DNA for the CDR3 is TGTGCCAGCAGCCAGGGTGGGTTAGCGGGACTCAATGAGCAGTTCTTC.

This chain uses TRBV5-1 with TRBJ1-4, with D maybe TRBD1 (5 bases). This CDR3 comprises 15 residues. Germline CDR1 is SGHRS and CDR2 is YFSETQ. The germline V and J ends were trimmed by 4 bases and 2 bases, with 12 bases remaining between them. The CDR3 spells CASSREWGTNEKLFF. Written as DNA, the CDR3 is TGCGCCAGCAGCCGGGAGTGGGGCACTAATGAAAAACTGTTTTTT.

Of note for this clonotype: This sequence may be a read error, since a much larger clone differs from it by one base. The limits of the CDR3 on the DNA are not certain, so only TCRdb's listed CDR3 is given. The V and J genes are TRBV7-2 and TRBJ2-2; TRBD1 is taken as the D call from the table, unchecked against the DNA. The CDR3 contains 19 residues when both ends are counted. Germline V gene lookup returns CDR1 SGHTA and CDR2 FQGNSA. This CDR3 is CASSRSTFGTGAGTGERFF.

Here the CDR3 reads CASSRLRDLNTEAFF. The CDR3 bases are TGTGCCAGCTCACGACTTCGGGATCTGAACACTGAAGCTTTCTTT. This chain connects TRBV18 to TRBJ1-1; D is ambiguous. The CDR3 is 15 amino acids. Per germline, CDR1 KGHSH and CDR2 LQKENI. V was trimmed by 4 bases and J by 0 bases, leaving 12 bases between them.

DNA of the CDR3: TGCAGCGTTGCAATGAGGGCGAACACCGGGGAGCTGTTTTTT. Its translation is CSVAMRANTGELFF. This rearrangement joins TRBV29-1 to TRBJ2-2; D is possibly TRBD2 (5 bases). Germline CDR1 reads SQVTM; CDR2 reads ANQGSEA. CDR3 size: 14 residues. V was cut by 4 bases and J by 0 bases, with 9 bases left in between.

This clonotype has at least ten counts. The chain joins TRBV29-1 to TRBJ2-5, with D possibly being TRBD1 (6 bases). Trimming shortened V by 3 bases and J by 0 bases, and 14 bases separated the two germline ends. Germline V CDR1 and CDR2: SQVTM, ANQGSEA. This CDR3 has 15 residues. CDR3 nucleotides: TGCAGCGTTGAGTTGCAGGGGTTCAACCAAGAGACCCAGTACTTC. Its protein is CSVELQGFNQETQYF.

At least ten counts were recorded for this clonotype. V is TRBV27 and J is TRBJ2-5; 8 bases are a match to TRBD2. With 8 bases clipped from V and 2 bases from J, the junction kept 4 bases outside the gene matches. Germline CDR1 is MNHEY and CDR2 is SMNVEV (reference sequence). This CDR3 has 13 amino acids. DNA for the CDR3: TGTGCCAGCCGGGGACTAGTTCAAGAGACCCAGTACTTC. Its protein is CASRGLVQETQYF.